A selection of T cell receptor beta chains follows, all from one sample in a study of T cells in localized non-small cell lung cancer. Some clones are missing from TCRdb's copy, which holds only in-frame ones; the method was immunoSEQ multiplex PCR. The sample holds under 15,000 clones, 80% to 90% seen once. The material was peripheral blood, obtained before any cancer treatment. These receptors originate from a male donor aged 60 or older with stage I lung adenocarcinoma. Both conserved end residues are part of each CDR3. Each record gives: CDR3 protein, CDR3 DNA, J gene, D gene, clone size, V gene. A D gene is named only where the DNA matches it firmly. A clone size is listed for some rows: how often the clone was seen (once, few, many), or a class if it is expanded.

CDR3aa: CASSALTSGNNEQFF
CDR3nt: TGTGCCAGCAGCGCCCTAACTAGCGGTAACAATGAGCAGTTCTTC
j_gene: TRBJ2-1
d_gene: TRBD2
abundance: .
v_gene: TRBV7-9

CDR3aa: CAISATTTYNEQFF
CDR3nt: TGTGCCATCAGTGCAACCACCACATACAATGAGCAGTTCTTC
j_gene: TRBJ2-1
d_gene: .
abundance: .
v_gene: TRBV10-3

CDR3aa: CASSEGRMILNTEAFF
CDR3nt: TGCGCCAGCAGCGAAGGACGGATGATACTAAACACTGAAGCTTTCTTT
j_gene: TRBJ1-1
d_gene: .
abundance: once
v_gene: TRBV5-1

CDR3aa: CASSYSASYEQYF
CDR3nt: TGTGCCAGCAGTTACAGCGCTTCCTACGAGCAGTACTTC
j_gene: TRBJ2-7
d_gene: .
abundance: .
v_gene: TRBV6-6

CDR3aa: CASSYGQGLDQPQHF
CDR3nt: TGTGCCAGCAGTTATGGACAGGGATTGGATCAGCCCCAGCATTTT
j_gene: TRBJ1-5
d_gene: TRBD1
abundance: few
v_gene: TRBV2

CDR3aa: CAGGPVSNQPQHF
CDR3nt: TGTGCCGGAGGGCCCGTAAGCAATCAGCCCCAGCATTTT
j_gene: TRBJ1-5
d_gene: .
abundance: .
v_gene: TRBV6-1

CDR3aa: CASSGTGPRSEAFF
CDR3nt: TGTGCCAGCAGTGGGACAGGGCCGAGGAGTGAAGCTTTCTTT
j_gene: TRBJ1-1
d_gene: TRBD1
abundance: .
v_gene: TRBV28

CDR3aa: CASGFLDSVQYF
CDR3nt: TGTGCTAGTGGTTTCCTTGACTCGGTGCAGTACTTC
j_gene: TRBJ2-7
d_gene: .
abundance: .
v_gene: TRBV12-5

CDR3aa: CASREETYEQYF
CDR3nt: TGTGCCAGCAGGGAGGAAACCTACGAGCAGTACTTC
j_gene: TRBJ2-7
d_gene: .
abundance: .
v_gene: TRBV2

CDR3aa: CASSDRKWVAYNEQFF
CDR3nt: TGTGCCAGCAGTGACCGTAAGTGGGTGGCCTACAATGAGCAGTTCTTC
j_gene: TRBJ2-1
d_gene: .
abundance: .
v_gene: TRBV2

CDR3aa: CASGHNTGELFF
CDR3nt: TGTGCCAGCGGACATAACACCGGGGAGCTGTTTTTT
j_gene: TRBJ2-2
d_gene: .
abundance: .
v_gene: TRBV11-3

CDR3aa: CASSLWVGAVEQFF
CDR3nt: TGCGCCAGCAGCTTATGGGTGGGGGCAGTCGAGCAGTTCTTC
j_gene: TRBJ2-1
d_gene: .
abundance: few
v_gene: TRBV5-1

CDR3aa: CASSFNRAPNYGYTF
CDR3nt: TGTGCCAGCAGCTTTAACAGGGCTCCCAACTATGGCTACACCTTC
j_gene: TRBJ1-2
d_gene: .
abundance: .
v_gene: TRBV28

CDR3aa: CASSQAGKVYNEQFF
CDR3nt: TGTGCCAGCAGCCAAGCGGGGAAGGTCTACAATGAGCAGTTCTTC
j_gene: TRBJ2-1
d_gene: TRBD2
abundance: once
v_gene: TRBV28

CDR3aa: CATSSSPRVPNEQFF
CDR3nt: TGTGCCACCAGCAGTTCCCCGAGGGTTCCCAATGAGCAGTTCTTC
j_gene: TRBJ2-1
d_gene: .
abundance: .
v_gene: TRBV15

CDR3aa: CASSLDRAIAGELFF
CDR3nt: TGTGCCAGCAGCTTGGACAGGGCGATAGCGGGGGAGCTGTTTTTT
j_gene: TRBJ2-2
d_gene: .
abundance: .
v_gene: TRBV5-5

CDR3aa: CASRSQAYNEQFF
CDR3nt: TGCGCCAGCAGGTCCCAGGCTTACAATGAGCAGTTCTTC
j_gene: TRBJ2-1
d_gene: .
abundance: .
v_gene: TRBV4-3

CDR3aa: CASSSRDSGKQYF
CDR3nt: TGTGCCAGCAGCTCTCGGGACTCCGGGAAGCAGTACTTC
j_gene: TRBJ2-7
d_gene: .
abundance: .
v_gene: TRBV11-3

CDR3aa: CASSGYMTERDFTDTQYF
CDR3nt: TGTGCCAGCAGCGGATATATGACAGAGCGAGATTTCACAGATACGCAGTATTTT
j_gene: TRBJ2-3
d_gene: .
abundance: once
v_gene: TRBV9

CDR3aa: CATSREYTQYF
CDR3nt: TGTGCCACCAGCAGAGAGTATACCCAGTACTTC
j_gene: TRBJ2-5
d_gene: .
abundance: once
v_gene: TRBV15

CDR3aa: CASSPGANQPQHF
CDR3nt: TGTGCCAGTTCGCCAGGGGCGAATCAGCCCCAGCATTTT
j_gene: TRBJ1-5
d_gene: .
abundance: .
v_gene: TRBV19

CDR3aa: CASEGTGLVGEKAFF
CDR3nt: TGTGCCAGCGAGGGGACAGGGCTGGTCGGTGAGAAAGCTTTCTTT
j_gene: TRBJ1-1
d_gene: TRBD1
abundance: .
v_gene: TRBV2

CDR3aa: CASSPTTEAYNEQFF
CDR3nt: TGTGCCAGCAGCCCGACGACAGAAGCATACAATGAGCAGTTCTTC
j_gene: TRBJ2-1
d_gene: .
abundance: .
v_gene: TRBV7-7

CDR3aa: CASSHYQIAQSRANVLTF
CDR3nt: TGCGCCAGCAGTCATTACCAAATCGCACAAAGTCGGGCCAACGTCCTGACTTTC
j_gene: TRBJ2-6
d_gene: .
abundance: .
v_gene: TRBV10-1

CDR3aa: CAAQGENNSPLHF
CDR3nt: TGTGCCGCACAGGGGGAGAATAATTCACCCCTCCACTTT
j_gene: TRBJ1-6
d_gene: TRBD1
abundance: .
v_gene: TRBV6-6

CDR3aa: CAWTTGGPEAFF
CDR3nt: TGTGCCTGGACGACAGGGGGTCCTGAAGCTTTCTTT
j_gene: TRBJ1-1
d_gene: TRBD1
abundance: .
v_gene: TRBV30

CDR3aa: CASSPPRDGWEQFF
CDR3nt: TGTGCCAGCTCACCGCCGCGGGACGGATGGGAGCAGTTCTTC
j_gene: TRBJ2-1
d_gene: .
abundance: .
v_gene: TRBV18

CDR3aa: CASSLTTLTDTQYF
CDR3nt: TGTGCCAGCAGCTTAACTACCCTTACAGATACGCAGTATTTT
j_gene: TRBJ2-3
d_gene: .
abundance: .
v_gene: TRBV11-2

CDR3aa: CASSQNRKTYGYTF
CDR3nt: TGCGCCAGCAGCCAGAACCGAAAGACCTATGGCTACACCTTC
j_gene: TRBJ1-2
d_gene: .
abundance: .
v_gene: TRBV4-1

CDR3aa: CASSPRGEGGANEQFF
CDR3nt: TGCGCCAGCAGCCCGCGAGGTGAGGGAGGGGCGAATGAGCAGTTCTTC
j_gene: TRBJ2-1
d_gene: TRBD2
abundance: .
v_gene: TRBV5-1

CDR3aa: CATSRSRMGTQYF
CDR3nt: TGTGCCACCAGCAGATCACGGATGGGGACCCAGTACTTC
j_gene: TRBJ2-5
d_gene: .
abundance: .
v_gene: TRBV15

CDR3aa: CASQGGRQETQYF
CDR3nt: TGTGCCTCCCAGGGGGGGCGTCAAGAGACCCAGTACTTC
j_gene: TRBJ2-5
d_gene: .
abundance: once
v_gene: TRBV2

CDR3aa: CASSETGGKNTEAFF
CDR3nt: TGCGCCAGCAGTGAGACAGGGGGAAAGAACACTGAAGCTTTCTTT
j_gene: TRBJ1-1
d_gene: TRBD1
abundance: .
v_gene: TRBV10-2

CDR3aa: CASSPGVGGTQYF
CDR3nt: TGTGCCAGCTCGCCAGGAGTCGGAGGTACGCAGTATTTT
j_gene: TRBJ2-3
d_gene: .
abundance: .
v_gene: TRBV18

CDR3aa: CASSPTTGAREQYF
CDR3nt: TGTGCCAGCAGCCCGACCACAGGGGCCCGGGAGCAGTACTTC
j_gene: TRBJ2-7
d_gene: TRBD1
abundance: .
v_gene: TRBV6-5

CDR3aa: CASREEDRLNTEAFF
CDR3nt: TGTGCCAGCAGGGAGGAAGACAGGCTCAACACTGAAGCTTTCTTT
j_gene: TRBJ1-1
d_gene: .
abundance: .
v_gene: TRBV28

CDR3aa: CATSRALPSGSYNEQFF
CDR3nt: TGTGCCACCAGCAGAGCCTTACCTAGCGGGAGTTACAATGAGCAGTTCTTC
j_gene: TRBJ2-1
d_gene: TRBD2
abundance: .
v_gene: TRBV15

CDR3aa: CASSWGVHNEQFF
CDR3nt: TGCGCCAGCAGCTGGGGGGTCCACAATGAGCAGTTCTTC
j_gene: TRBJ2-1
d_gene: .
abundance: .
v_gene: TRBV5-1

CDR3aa: CASSLKAGGLDEQFF
CDR3nt: TGTGCCAGCAGCTTAAAGGCCGGGGGCCTGGATGAGCAGTTCTTC
j_gene: TRBJ2-1
d_gene: .
abundance: .
v_gene: TRBV7-9

CDR3aa: CASSIYGGGANEQFF
CDR3nt: TGTGCCAGTAGTATATACGGGGGCGGAGCCAATGAGCAGTTCTTC
j_gene: TRBJ2-1
d_gene: .
abundance: .
v_gene: TRBV19

CDR3aa: CASSFLAGDSDTQYF
CDR3nt: TGTGCCAGCAGCTTCCTAGCGGGAGATTCGGATACGCAGTATTTT
j_gene: TRBJ2-3
d_gene: TRBD2
abundance: .
v_gene: TRBV9

CDR3aa: CAIRTRDRGDNEQFF
CDR3nt: TGTGCCATCAGAACGAGGGACAGGGGGGACAATGAGCAGTTCTTC
j_gene: TRBJ2-1
d_gene: TRBD1
abundance: .
v_gene: TRBV10-3

CDR3aa: CASSVRGTPADTQYF
CDR3nt: TGTGCCAGCAGTGTAAGGGGGACTCCAGCGGATACGCAGTATTTT
j_gene: TRBJ2-3
d_gene: .
abundance: .
v_gene: TRBV6-1

CDR3aa: CASSLAGGPYEQYF
CDR3nt: TGTGCCAGCAGCCTAGCGGGAGGGCCTTACGAGCAGTACTTC
j_gene: TRBJ2-7
d_gene: TRBD2
abundance: .
v_gene: TRBV5-6